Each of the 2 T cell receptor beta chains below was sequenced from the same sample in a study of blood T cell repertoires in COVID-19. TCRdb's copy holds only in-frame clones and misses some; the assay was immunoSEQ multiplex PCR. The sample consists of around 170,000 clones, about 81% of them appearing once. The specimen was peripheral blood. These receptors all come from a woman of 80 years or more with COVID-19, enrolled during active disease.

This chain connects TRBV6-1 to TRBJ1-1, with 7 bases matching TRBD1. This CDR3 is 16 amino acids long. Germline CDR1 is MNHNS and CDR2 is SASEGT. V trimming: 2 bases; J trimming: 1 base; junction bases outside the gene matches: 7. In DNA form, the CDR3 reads TGTGCCAGCAGTGAAACAGGGGCTTTTCGGAACACTGAAGCTTTCTTT. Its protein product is CASSETGAFRNTEAFF.

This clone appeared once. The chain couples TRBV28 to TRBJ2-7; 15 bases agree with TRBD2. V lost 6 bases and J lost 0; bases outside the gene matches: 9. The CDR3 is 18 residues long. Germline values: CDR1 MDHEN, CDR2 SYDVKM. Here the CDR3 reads CASSNLGLAGGSSYEQYF. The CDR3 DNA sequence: TGTGCCAGCAGCAACCTGGGACTAGCGGGAGGAAGCTCCTACGAGCAGTACTTC. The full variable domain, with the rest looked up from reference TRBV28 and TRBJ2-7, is DVKVTQSSRYLVKRTGEKVFLECVQDMDHENMFWYRQDPGLGLRLIYFSYDVKMKEKGDIPEGYSVSREKKERFSLILESASTNQTSMYLCASSNLGLAGGSSYEQYFGPGTRLTVT.